This TCR beta chain came from a study of identical twins. The CDR3 runs to 14 residues. CDR1 is MGHDK and CDR2 is SYGVNS in the germline V gene. V gave up 5 bases and J gave up 7 bases, with 15 bases separating them. TCRdb used MiXCR to reprocess the 5' RACE reads, holding one entry per CDR3 protein. Of fewer than 650,000 distinct CDR3 sequences in the sample, more than 9% were seen once. This sample was shared with a second study, whose subject was yellow fever vaccine responses in identical twins.

Material: PBMCs. The rearrangement links TRBV25-1 to TRBJ1-5; D not certain. The receptor was derived from a woman aged 18-35 years in good health. The CDR3 loop is CASSKDIIGQPQHF. The CDR3 DNA reads as TGTGCCAGCAGTAAAGACATTATAGGGCAGCCCCAGCATTTT.